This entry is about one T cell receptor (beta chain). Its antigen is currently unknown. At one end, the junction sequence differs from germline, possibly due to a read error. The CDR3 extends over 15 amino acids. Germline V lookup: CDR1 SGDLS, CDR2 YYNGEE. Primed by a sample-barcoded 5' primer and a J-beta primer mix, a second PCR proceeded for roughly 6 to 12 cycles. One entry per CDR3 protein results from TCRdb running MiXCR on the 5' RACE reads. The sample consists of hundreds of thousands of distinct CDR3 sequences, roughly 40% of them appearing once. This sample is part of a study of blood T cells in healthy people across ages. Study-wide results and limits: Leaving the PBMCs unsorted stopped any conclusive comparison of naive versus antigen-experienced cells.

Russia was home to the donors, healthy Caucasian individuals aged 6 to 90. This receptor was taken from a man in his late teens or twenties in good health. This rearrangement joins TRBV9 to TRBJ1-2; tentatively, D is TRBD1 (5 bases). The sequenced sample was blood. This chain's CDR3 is CASSPLGRDPSGCTF. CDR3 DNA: TGTGCCAGCAGCCCCCTGGGCCGGGACCCCTCTGGCTGCACCTTC. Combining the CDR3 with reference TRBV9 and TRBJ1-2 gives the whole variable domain DSGVTQTPKHLITATGQRVTLRCSPRSGDLSVYWYQQSLDQGLQFLIQYYNGEERAKGNILERFSAQQFPDLHSELNLSSLELGDSALYFCASSPLGRDPSGCTFGSGTRLTVV.